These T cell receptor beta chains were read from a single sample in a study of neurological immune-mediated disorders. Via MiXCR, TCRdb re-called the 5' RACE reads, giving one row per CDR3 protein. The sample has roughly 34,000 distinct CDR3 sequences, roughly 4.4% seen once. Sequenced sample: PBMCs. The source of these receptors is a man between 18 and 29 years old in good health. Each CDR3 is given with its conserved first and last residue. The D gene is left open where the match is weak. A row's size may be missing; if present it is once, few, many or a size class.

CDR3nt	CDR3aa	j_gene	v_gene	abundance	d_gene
TGTGCCAGCTCTGAATACGCTAGCGGGGGCGCAGATACGCAGTATTTT	CASSEYASGGADTQYF	TRBJ2-3	TRBV7-3	many	TRBD2
TGTGCCTGGAGTACCGGGACAGGGGATCAGGAGCAGTTCTTC	CAWSTGTGDQEQFF	TRBJ2-1	TRBV30	many	TRBD1
TGTGCCAGCAGTGAGTACCGGGACTACCGATACAATGAGCAGTTCTTC	CASSEYRDYRYNEQFF	TRBJ2-1	TRBV6-1	many	TRBD2
TGTGCCAGCAGCAAGGGACGACCGGCCACTGAAGCTTTCTTT	CASSKGRPATEAFF	TRBJ1-1	TRBV13	many	NA
TGCAGTGCCGAAATGACTAGCGGGGGGGATACGCAGTATTTT	CSAEMTSGGDTQYF	TRBJ2-3	TRBV20-1	many	TRBD2
TGTGCCAGCAGTTATAACAGGGGGAGTAGCAATCAGCCCCAGCATTTT	CASSYNRGSSNQPQHF	TRBJ1-5	TRBV6-2/TRBV6-3	many	TRBD1
TGCAGTGGTCGGACTAGCCGCACAGATACGCAGTATTTT	CSGRTSRTDTQYF	TRBJ2-3	TRBV20-1	many	TRBD2
TGCAGTGCTAGGGTGTCCGGGACAGGGCTGTCACCCCTCCACTTT	CSARVSGTGLSPLHF	TRBJ1-6	TRBV20-1	many	TRBD1
TGTGCCACCAGCAGAGATCTCAGTACCTACGAGCAGTACTTC	CATSRDLSTYEQYF	TRBJ2-7	TRBV15	many	NA
TGCAGGGCGGTGAGCGGGGGAGCCTACAATGAGCAGTTCTTC	CRAVSGGAYNEQFF	TRBJ2-1	TRBV20-1	many	TRBD2
TGTGCCAGCAGCTTAGAGGACAGAACGAACACTGAAGCTTTCTTT	CASSLEDRTNTEAFF	TRBJ1-1	TRBV13	many	NA
TGTGCCAGCAGCGTCCAGGGACTAGCGGGGGAATACAATGAGCAGTTCTTC	CASSVQGLAGEYNEQFF	TRBJ2-1	TRBV9	many	TRBD2
TGCAGCGTTCGCGGAGGGGCCTACAATGAGCAGTTCTTC	CSVRGGAYNEQFF	TRBJ2-1	TRBV29-1	many	NA
TGTGCCAGCAGCCTGGACGGGCTCAGCTCCTACAATGAGCAGTTCTTC	CASSLDGLSSYNEQFF	TRBJ2-1	TRBV27	many	NA
TGCGCCAGCAGCTTTGCGGGGGGGCTTCTTCATGAGCAGTTCTTC	CASSFAGGLLHEQFF	TRBJ2-1	TRBV5-1	many	TRBD2
TGCGCCAGCAGCTTGGATGGGGTCGGCTGGGGAGGCACTGAAGCTTTCTTT	CASSLDGVGWGGTEAFF	TRBJ1-1	TRBV5-1	NA	NA
TGTGCCAGCAGCCAAGATCATCCAGGGATAAGGTCTGGGGCCAACGTCCTGACTTTC	CASSQDHPGIRSGANVLTF	TRBJ2-6	TRBV3-1	many	NA
TGTGCCAGCAGCCTCTCTGGGGCCAACGTCCTGACTTTC	CASSLSGANVLTF	TRBJ2-6	TRBV12-3/TRBV12-4	many	NA
TGTGCCAGCTCCCCGGGCCAGCGGGGCTACACCTTC	CASSPGQRGYTF	TRBJ1-2	TRBV6-5	many	NA
TGCAGTGCCGCCCAGACTAGCAAAGAGACCCAGTACTTC	CSAAQTSKETQYF	TRBJ2-5	TRBV20-1	many	TRBD2
TGTGCCAGCAGTTTCTACCGGCGGGGGCGGGGCTACACCTTC	CASSFYRRGRGYTF	TRBJ1-2	TRBV28	many	NA
TGTGCCATCAGTGGTGAGGAATCCGGGAATGAGCAGTTCTTC	CAISGEESGNEQFF	TRBJ2-1	TRBV10-3	many	NA
TGTGCCAGCAGCTTCTCTCTCGAAAATTGGGCTGAAGCTTTCTTT	CASSFSLENWAEAFF	TRBJ1-1	TRBV5-5	many	NA
TGCAGTGCTAGAGCACCCATGGGACAGGCGTCTGGAAACACCATATATTTT	CSARAPMGQASGNTIYF	TRBJ1-3	TRBV20-1	many	TRBD1
TGTGCCATCAGTGAGGGGTCAGATACGCAGTATTTT	CAISEGSDTQYF	TRBJ2-3	TRBV10-3	many	NA
TGCAGTGCTAGACCCTGGAGGGACGGGATGGGGAACACTGAAGCTTTCTTT	CSARPWRDGMGNTEAFF	TRBJ1-1	TRBV20-1	many	NA
TGCAGCGTTGGGCAGACCAGTAACACTGAAGCTTTCTTT	CSVGQTSNTEAFF	TRBJ1-1	TRBV29-1	many	NA
TGTGCTAGTGGTTTGTCACCAGGAGGGTCACCCCTCCACTTT	CASGLSPGGSPLHF	TRBJ1-6	TRBV12-5	many	NA
TGCGCCAGCAGCGGACAGGGCGCGGGCACTGAAGCTTTCTTT	CASSGQGAGTEAFF	TRBJ1-1	TRBV5-1	few	TRBD1
TGCGCCAGCAGCTTGGGAACAGGGATTTCACCCCTCCACTTT	CASSLGTGISPLHF	TRBJ1-6	TRBV5-1	many	NA
TGTGCCTCCCTTGGGGTGGAGAGGGACTTCAGTGAAGCTTTCTTT	CASLGVERDFSEAFF	TRBJ1-1	TRBV2	many	NA
TGTGCCAGCAGCTTACAGGGGTTTGGAGAAAAACTGTTTTTT	CASSLQGFGEKLFF	TRBJ1-4	TRBV6-5	many	TRBD1
TGTGCCAGTAGTTCCCCGGGGGGTAGCACCGGGGAGCTGTTTTTT	CASSSPGGSTGELFF	TRBJ2-2	TRBV19	many	TRBD2
TGCGCCAGCAGCCTGGGACAGGGGACGGGTGGGACTGAAGCTTTCTTT	CASSLGQGTGGTEAFF	TRBJ1-1	TRBV5-1	many	TRBD1
TGCGCCAGCAGGGACGATTCGACAGGGGCTGGAAACACCATATATTTT	CASRDDSTGAGNTIYF	TRBJ1-3	TRBV5-1	many	TRBD1
TGCAGTGCTAGTAGGGTCCAACCGGATTCACCCCTCCACTTT	CSASRVQPDSPLHF	TRBJ1-6	TRBV20-1	many	NA
TGCAGTGCTCTCCGGGACTCTGGAAACACCATATATTTT	CSALRDSGNTIYF	TRBJ1-3	TRBV20-1	many	NA
TGTGCCATCAGAGGCGGGTCCGGGACAGGGGCCAATGAGCAGTTCTTC	CAIRGGSGTGANEQFF	TRBJ2-1	TRBV10-3	many	TRBD1
TGCGCCAGCAGCCGGGGACCGCGGACCTACGAGCAGTACTTC	CASSRGPRTYEQYF	TRBJ2-7	TRBV5-1	many	NA
TGCGCCAGCAGTGCGGGGGGCGGCCAGCCCCAGCATTTT	CASSAGGGQPQHF	TRBJ1-5	TRBV10-2	many	NA
TGTGCCAGCAGCCGCGACAGCACATACGAGGAGCAGTACTTC	CASSRDSTYEEQYF	TRBJ2-7	TRBV7-2	many	NA
TGTGCCAGCAGCCGATACAATGAGCAGTTCTTC	CASSRYNEQFF	TRBJ2-1	TRBV11-2	many	NA
TGTGCCAGCAGTGAAGGCGGCGGGTCTACGGCAGGGAGGGATACGCAGTATTTT	CASSEGGGSTAGRDTQYF	TRBJ2-3	TRBV6-1	many	NA
TGCGCCAGCAGCTTGCTCGCGGGGGATGAGCAGTTCTTC	CASSLLAGDEQFF	TRBJ2-1	TRBV5-1	many	TRBD2